This T cell receptor beta chain was identified in a study of early T cells in non-severe SARS-CoV-2 infection. Each CDR3 protein gets one entry after TCRdb re-called the 5' RACE reads with MiXCR. The sample contains about 83,000 distinct CDR3 sequences, 10% of which appear only once. The CDR3 spans 16 residues. Germline lookup yields CDR1 SGHRS and CDR2 YFSETQ. The junction had 8 bases not matched to a gene; V was cut back by 0 bases and J by 5 bases. Sequenced here: whole blood, sampled at baseline. This clonotype originated in an adult who was a healthcare worker with PCR-confirmed SARS-CoV-2 infection or an uninfected control (not recorded which). The rearrangement uses TRBV5-1 and TRBJ2-7; TRBD1 matches at 10 bases. CDR3 sequence (DNA): TGCGCCAGCAGCTTGGCCGTCGCGGGGACAGGGGACGAGCAGTACTTC. As protein: CASSLAVAGTGDEQYF.